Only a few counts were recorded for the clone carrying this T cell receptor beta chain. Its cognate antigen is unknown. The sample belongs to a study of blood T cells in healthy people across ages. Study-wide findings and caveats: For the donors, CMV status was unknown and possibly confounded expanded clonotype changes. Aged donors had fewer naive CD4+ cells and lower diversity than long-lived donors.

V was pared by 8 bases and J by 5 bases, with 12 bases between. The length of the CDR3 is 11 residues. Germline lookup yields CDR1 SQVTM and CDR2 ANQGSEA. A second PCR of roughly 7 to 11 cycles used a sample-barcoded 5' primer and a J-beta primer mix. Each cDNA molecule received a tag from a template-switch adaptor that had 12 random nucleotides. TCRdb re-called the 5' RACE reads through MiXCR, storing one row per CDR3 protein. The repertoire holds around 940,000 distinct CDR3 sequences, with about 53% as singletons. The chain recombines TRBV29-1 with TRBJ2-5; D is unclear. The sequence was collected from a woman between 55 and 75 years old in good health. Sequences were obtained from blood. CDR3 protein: CSRRDVETQYF. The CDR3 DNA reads TGCAGCCGGAGAGATGTGGAGACCCAGTACTTC. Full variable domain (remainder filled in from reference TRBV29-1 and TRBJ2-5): SAVISQKPSRDICQRGTSLTIQCQVDSQVTMMFWYRQQPGQSLTLIATANQGSEATYESGFVIDKFPISRPNLTFSTLTVSNMSPEDSSIYLCSRRDVETQYFGPGTRLLVL.